The present T cell receptor (beta chain) was sequenced within a study of blood T cell repertoires in COVID-19. Across the whole study: Samples of COVID-19 (acute and convalescent) were obtained from the United States, Italy and Spain. PBMCs, B-cell-depleted T cells, or T cells were the source of the cDNA or gDNA that made up the material.

This CDR3 has 17 residues. V was clipped by 4 bases and J by 9 bases; unmatched bases: 11. Germline loops: CDR1 SEHNR, CDR2 FQNEAQ (reference sequence). In the authors' methods: Amplifying reference gene primers gave estimates of nucleated cell counts. The protocol was immunoSEQ multiplex PCR, while the TCRdb copy is restricted to in-frame clones and leaves out a portion. That table is the source of V, J and clone size, and D and trimming were worked out from the DNA. In the table there are about 50,000 clones, approximately 83% of which are singletons. The clonotype was recovered from a man between 40 and 49 years old with acute or convalescent COVID-19. The V gene is TRBV7-9, the J gene TRBJ2-1; 14 bases line up with TRBD2. The sample consisted of peripheral blood. The CDR3 sequence: CASSWQLGLAGVSEQFF. CDR3 bases: TGTGCCAGCAGCTGGCAGTTGGGACTAGCGGGAGTAAGTGAGCAGTTCTTC.